This T cell receptor beta chain came from a study of blood T cells in healthy people across ages (dated by TCRdb to the mid-2010s). At the level of the whole study: In model experiments, template switching captured roughly one uniquely barcoded TCR beta cDNA molecule for every two T cells. Age-related changes in TCR beta repertoire diversity were measured in the study by deep sequencing normalized with unique cDNA molecular identifiers. For two donors (one aged 18 to 30 and one aged 80 or older), the study analyzed two additional independent replicas of 1 million unique cDNA reads from the same blood draw. Four age groups were formed from the donors: young (average about 16 years), middle-aged (approximately 42), aged (roughly 59) and long-lived (roughly 81).

The CDR3 goes from the cysteine to the phenylalanine over 16 residues. Just the 48-base CDR3 DNA is kept, in frame starting at base 1. V and J are trimmed by 3 bases and 3 bases, and the gene matches miss 7 bases of the junction. On the study overall, not on this receptor specifically: Because donor CMV infection status was unknown, age-related changes in expanded clonotypes were potentially confounded. Estimates of total diversity based on one million sequenced T cells were regarded as lower bounds and as underestimates. Compared with the aged group, more naive CD4+ T cells, fewer expanded clones and increased TCR diversity were shown by the long-lived group, suggesting age selection. Observed TCR beta diversity per million T cells fell roughly linearly with age, and a significant reduction was already apparent by age roughly 40. Bulk unsorted PBMC profiling prevented conclusive comparison of naive and antigen-experienced compartments. A strong correlation was found between observed TCR beta diversity and the percentage of naive T cells measured by flow cytometry.

To prepare the library, 5' RACE was applied. Sequencing took place on an Illumina HiSeq 2500. A second roughly 6 to 11 cycle PCR used a sample-barcoded 5' primer and a J-beta primer mix. A unique molecular identifier was introduced onto each TCR beta cDNA molecule by a template-switch 5' adaptor carrying 12 random nucleotides. At least 2.5 million CDR3-containing paired-end reads were obtained from each sample. All of the RNA was converted into first-strand cDNA using the Mint cDNA synthesis kit, with a TRBC-specific oligonucleotide serving as the primer. All cDNA was treated with uracil-DNA glycosylase and then went through a first 18-cycle PCR with the universal primers M1SS and BC2_uni_R. Under the source paper's analysis protocol: Normalization of each sample was performed by random selection of 1 million high-quality reads, each carrying a distinct molecular identifier. Instead of being binned into consensus sequences, reads with shared molecular identifiers were discarded. MiTCR, run with a Q25 quality threshold and the strictest error-elimination algorithm, handled CDR3 identification, clonotype clustering and error correction. A nonparametric unseen species model using Euler transformation provided a lower-bound estimate of total TCR beta diversity. TCRdb reprocessing: public reads trimmed at Q25 with fastp, clones called with MiXCR, in-frame beta chains kept. Rows merge per CDR3 protein into single entries with the most common DNA and genes. What appears here as the V and J calls and clone size reflects TCRdb's work, not the paper's. This sample lists about 800,000 distinct CDR3 sequences; more than 20% were detected once. Of the sample, around 3.6% is held by the ten largest clones.

This clonotype was detected a few times. Its specific antigen is unknown. One base away there is no much larger clone; base qualities are not given. The donors were around 39 Caucasian individuals from Russia, aged roughly 6 to 100 years, who were systemically healthy. Each donor gave 8.5 to 10 milliliters of peripheral blood, collected into EDTA-treated Vacutainer tubes. PBMCs were isolated by Ficoll-Paque density-gradient centrifugation, with at least 7 million obtained per sample. Total RNA was extracted from PBMCs with Trizol reagent, with at least 5 micrograms obtained per sample. Naive CD45RAhigh/CD27high T cell percentages were measured by flow cytometry on a PBMC aliquot from every donor. Another study also made use of these data, one on T cells of mothers and their children. As described in the second report: Nine systemically healthy Caucasian individuals, comprising three mothers and their six children, were included as donors. cDNA synthesis used all of the extracted RNA, with roughly 1.6 ug of RNA in each 15 ul reaction. In the second PCR, sample barcodes and 2-4 random nucleotides were introduced via the M1S primer. Over 8.5 million TCR beta CDR3 reads came from each mother, compared with around 3 million reads from each child. TCR recombination output is similarly shaped by thymic selection in related and unrelated pairs, with a minor effect exerted by inherited differences. Related mother-child pairs always showed normalized repertoire overlap that was slightly higher than in unrelated mother-child pairs, though the difference was never significant. No persistent microchimeric T cell clones were detected, at a sensitivity of roughly 100 clones per million clonotypes. The study used deep NGS to compare TCR beta repertoires of mothers and children, seeking features distinguishing related mother-child pairs from unrelated individuals. Mothers averaged roughly 40 +/- 4 years of age and children averaged about 10 +/- 4 years. After adapter ligation with NEBNext reagents, the libraries were sequenced on Illumina HiSeq 2000 with 100+100 nt paired-end reads. To prevent cross-contamination, the mother and child libraries were prepared a month apart and were sequenced in separate runs. Each donor had between about 450,000 and 2,100,000 distinct TCR beta clonotypes identified. Naive TCR beta clonotypes were estimated from low-frequency clonotypes matched to each donor's FACS-determined naive share, without sorting.

The specimen sequenced was blood. The sequence is built from TRBV12-3 or TRBV12-4 and TRBJ1-5; 8 middle bases align to TRBD1. The sequence came from a boy between 5 and 17 years old in good health. The CDR3 loop reads CASSLQGALPNQPQHF. The DNA reads TGTGCCAGCAGTTTGCAGGGGGCACTCCCCAATCAGCCCCAGCATTTT.